The rows below give T cell receptor beta chains drawn from one sample of a study of PD-1 blockade in classical Hodgkin lymphoma. Produced via immunoSEQ multiplex PCR; TCRdb's table is partial and in-frame only. The sample consists of 50,000 or so clones, around 73% of them appearing once. The starting material was peripheral blood mononuclear cells (PBMCs), obtained before the second cycle of nivolumab. Receptors were obtained from a human donor with classical Hodgkin lymphoma. The CDR3 runs from the conserved cysteine through the conserved F or W. A D gene is named only where the DNA matches it firmly. Part of the rows lack a size; the others show once, few, many or a class for expanded clones.

D | J | size | V | DNA | CDR3
. | TRBJ2-7 | . | TRBV7-2 | TGTGCCAGCAGCCTACAGACAGCCTACGAGCAGTACTTC | CASSLQTAYEQYF
. | TRBJ2-7 | . | TRBV27 | TGTGCCAGCAGTTCCCTGGGGGACCTGAACTACGAGCAGTACTTC | CASSSLGDLNYEQYF
. | TRBJ2-1 | many | TRBV5-4 | TGTGCCAGCAGCTTCAGCCACAATGAGCAGTTCTTC | CASSFSHNEQFF
TRBD2 | TRBJ2-2 | . | TRBV4-2 | TGTGCCAGCAGCCCCCTCGGCGGGGGCGGGGAGCTGTTTTTT | CASSPLGGGGELFF
TRBD1 | TRBJ1-5 | . | TRBV18 | TGTGCCAGCTCACCGGGGACAGGGTATAGCAATCAGCCCCAGCATTTT | CASSPGTGYSNQPQHF
. | TRBJ2-7 | . | TRBV30 | TGTGCCTGGACTAACATCCCCTACGAGCAGTACTTC | CAWTNIPYEQYF
. | TRBJ1-2 | . | TRBV30 | TGTGCCTCTCCAAGACAGGCCGAGGGAGGCGGCTACACCTTC | CASPRQAEGGGYTF
. | TRBJ2-2 | . | TRBV7-9 | TGTGCCAGCAGCTTAGGGGAAACCGGGGAGCTGTTTTTT | CASSLGETGELFF
TRBD2 | TRBJ2-7 | . | TRBV27 | TGTGCCAGCAGGGGACTAGCGGGAGTGAACGAGCAGTACTTC | CASRGLAGVNEQYF
. | TRBJ2-2 | medium-sized | TRBV25-1 | TGTGCCAGCAGTGATTACAGCCATCCCGGGGAGCTGTTTTTT | CASSDYSHPGELFF
. | TRBJ2-7 | . | TRBV28 | TGTGCCAGCAGCTTAAGAGGGGCGGCATGGCCCTACGAGCAGTACTTC | CASSLRGAAWPYEQYF
TRBD1 | TRBJ2-2 | . | TRBV19 | TGTGCCAGTAGTATGACAGGGGGAGGAACCGGGGAGCTGTTTTTT | CASSMTGGGTGELFF
. | TRBJ1-1 | . | TRBV4-2 | TGTGCCAGCAGCCAAGATCTAGGGGACACTGAAGCTTTCTTT | CASSQDLGDTEAFF
. | TRBJ2-5 | . | TRBV29-1 | TGCAGCGTTGACCTACAGGGTTGGGAGACCCAGTACTTC | CSVDLQGWETQYF
. | TRBJ1-5 | . | TRBV6-6 | TGTGCCAGCAGTTCGGACAGCCTTGGGAATCAGCCCCAGCATTTT | CASSSDSLGNQPQHF
. | TRBJ1-1 | . | TRBV6-5 | TGTGCCAGCAGTCCCCAGGGGAACACTGAAGCTTTCTTT | CASSPQGNTEAFF
. | TRBJ2-1 | . | TRBV19 | TGTGCCAGTAGTATGGGGTTTCGGGCCCGTGTCGATGAGCAGTTCTTC | CASSMGFRARVDEQFF
. | TRBJ1-1 | . | TRBV18 | TGTGCCAGCTCAGCTGGGGGGCACACTGAAGCTTTCTTT | CASSAGGHTEAFF
TRBD1 | TRBJ1-2 | . | TRBV28 | TGTGCCAGCAGCCAGACAGGGGGTATTAACTATGGCTACACCTTC | CASSQTGGINYGYTF
. | TRBJ2-7 | few | TRBV7-9 | TGTGCCAGCAGCCCGCGGGTCGAGCAGTACTTC | CASSPRVEQYF
. | TRBJ1-2 | . | TRBV19 | TGTGCCAGTAGTCTTATAACAGTTCCTAACTATGGCTACACCTTC | CASSLITVPNYGYTF
TRBD1 | TRBJ1-4 | . | TRBV19 | TGTGCCAGTAGTATAGCACGACAGGGCGATGAAAAACTGTTTTTT | CASSIARQGDEKLFF
. | TRBJ2-1 | . | TRBV18 | TGTGCCAGCTCCTTGGGGCTTAGCTCCTACAATGAGCAGTTCTTC | CASSLGLSSYNEQFF
. | TRBJ1-5 | . | TRBV21-1 | TGTGCCAGCAGCAAAAACCTCCTCAGGACAGGGGGCCTGGGTAGCAATCAGCCCCAGCATTTT | CASSKNLLRTGGLGSNQPQHF
TRBD1 | TRBJ1-1 | once | TRBV6-6 | TGTGCCAGCAGTTACTCGATTCAGGGGGATGCTTTCTTT | CASSYSIQGDAFF
. | TRBJ2-7 | . | TRBV5-1 | TGCGCCAGCAGCTTGTCTCTAGGTACCTACGAGCAGTACTTC | CASSLSLGTYEQYF
. | TRBJ1-5 | few | TRBV27 | TGTGCCAGCAGCCCCCCCCTTCAGCCCCAGCATTTT | CASSPPLQPQHF
. | TRBJ2-7 | few | TRBV10-1 | TGCGCCAGCAGTGGCCCACACGAGCAGTACTTC | CASSGPHEQYF
. | TRBJ2-2 | once | TRBV7-3 | TGTGCCAGCACCCCAGATCCGGCGGGCGGGGAGCTGTTTTTT | CASTPDPAGGELFF
. | TRBJ1-4 | . | TRBV19 | TGTGCCAGTAGTATAGGGAGGTTGGCTAATGAAAAACTGTTTTTT | CASSIGRLANEKLFF
. | TRBJ2-2 | . | TRBV5-1 | TGCGCCAGCAGGGGGGCAGGGATCACCGGGGAGCTGTTTTTT | CASRGAGITGELFF
TRBD2 | TRBJ2-7 | . | TRBV27 | TGTGCCAGCAGTTTAGTTGGGACTAGCGGAACCTACGAGCAGTACTTC | CASSLVGTSGTYEQYF
. | TRBJ2-7 | . | TRBV19 | TGTGCCAGTAGTACCCCGGGACTCTTGGACGAGCAGTACTTC | CASSTPGLLDEQYF
. | TRBJ2-2 | . | TRBV30 | TGTGCCTGGAGTGGAAAATTAGGAGGGGAGCTGTTTTTT | CAWSGKLGGELFF
. | TRBJ1-1 | . | TRBV11-2 | TGTGCCAGCAGCTTGAGGCGAGGGGCAAACACTGAAGCTTTCTTT | CASSLRRGANTEAFF
. | TRBJ2-3 | . | TRBV25-1 | TGTGCCAGCAGTGAATATATGGGCAGGGGAGGTCTAGATACGCAGTATTTT | CASSEYMGRGGLDTQYF
. | TRBJ2-1 | . | TRBV11-2 | TGTGCCAGCAGCTTAGCGTCGTGGAGCTCCTACAATGAGCAGTTCTTC | CASSLASWSSYNEQFF
. | TRBJ2-7 | . | TRBV6-5 | TGTGCCAGCAGTTACTCGGGAGATTGGGGGACGTACGAGCAGTACTTC | CASSYSGDWGTYEQYF
TRBD1 | TRBJ1-2 | . | TRBV28 | TGTGCCAGCAGTTTATTCCCAGGGGGACGTGGCTACACCTTC | CASSLFPGGRGYTF
. | TRBJ2-6 | . | TRBV7-2 | TGTGCCAGCAGCTATTCCCCCCGGGACATGTCTGGGGCCAACGTCCTGACTTTC | CASSYSPRDMSGANVLTF
. | TRBJ1-1 | once | TRBV6-5 | TGTGCCAGCAATATCCGGACATCTAACACTGAAGCTTTCTTT | CASNIRTSNTEAFF
. | TRBJ2-7 | . | TRBV2 | TGTGCCAGCAGCGGAGGGCCGGGGAAGATGCGGGAGCAGTACTTC | CASSGGPGKMREQYF
. | TRBJ1-3 | few | TRBV6-6 | TGTGCCAGCAGGGCCAGCTCTGGAAACACCATATATTTT | CASRASSGNTIYF
TRBD1 | TRBJ1-1 | . | TRBV7-2 | TGTGCCAGCAGCCTTATGAAACAGGGGACTGAAGCTTTCTTT | CASSLMKQGTEAFF
. | TRBJ2-7 | . | TRBV7-2 | TGTGCCAGCAGCCTTACGGCGGGGAGCTCCTACGAGCAGTACTTC | CASSLTAGSSYEQYF
TRBD1 | TRBJ1-5 | few | TRBV18 | TGTGCCAGCTCGCTGACAGGGGGCGATCAGCCCCAGCATTTT | CASSLTGGDQPQHF
. | TRBJ2-5 | . | TRBV27 | TGTGCCAGCAGCAGACAGGCCCTTTTGGAGACCCAGTACTTC | CASSRQALLETQYF